This T cell receptor (beta chain) derives from a study of T cells in localized non-small cell lung cancer. Study results and caveats: Uninvolved adjacent lung showed higher T cell clonality than tumor. Turning up in adjacent lung were a median roughly 60 of the top 100 tumor clones.

Libraries were prepared by immunoSEQ multiplex PCR; TCRdb keeps only in-frame clonotypes and omits some of them. Of more than 950 clones detected, roughly 20% appear once; the ten largest clones hold around 12%. The CDR3 is made up of 15 amino acids. Germline CDR1 MNHGY, CDR2 SAAAGT. On this clone: The target antigen is unknown. At one boundary the junction diverges from the germline segment, which might be a read error.

The gene calls are TRBV6-8 and TRBJ2-7; 9 bases match TRBD1. Sequences were derived from normal lung tissue next to the tumor, sampled before any cancer treatment. This TCR derives from a male donor aged 60 or over with stage III squamous cell lung carcinoma. The CDR3 region has the DNA TGTGCCATCAGTAAACCCGGGACAGGGCCTGGCGAGCAGTACTTC. Translated, it gives CAISKPGTGPGEQYF.